Here is one T cell receptor (beta chain) with its context. This specimen belongs to a study of shared clonotypes between healthy human individuals. Generated by immunoSEQ multiplex PCR, the TCRdb table keeps only in-frame clones and is missing some. In the table there are 1 million to 1.3 million clones, about 80% of which are singletons. The CDR3 sequence is 15 residues long. Germline loops: CDR1 SGHRS, CDR2 YFSETQ. The V and J ends lost 2 bases and 0 bases respectively, with 8 bases between them. This clonotype originated in a man aged 18 to 35 in good health. Some clones in this sample may be carry-over from other donors' samples. Sequenced sample: memory CD4+ T cells from PBMCs. Documented subset: CD45RA-negative fraction. The chain recombines TRBV5-1 with TRBJ1-4; D is unresolved. CDR3 nucleotides: TGCGCCAGCAGCTTTGCAGGCTCAACTAATGAAAAACTGTTTTTT. Its protein is CASSFAGSTNEKLFF.